The 17 T cell receptor beta chains below were found in one sample sequenced in a study of shared clonotypes between healthy human individuals. The protocol was immunoSEQ multiplex PCR, while the TCRdb copy is restricted to in-frame clones and leaves out a portion. This sample has 2 million to 2.5 million clones, with 80% to 95% found just once. The material sequenced was naive CD4+ T cells from PBMCs. Stated subset: CD45RA+ positively selected. The receptors come from a man aged 18 to 30 in good health. Some clones in this sample may be carry-over from other donors' samples.

The V gene is TRBV9, the J gene TRBJ2-3; 9 bases are a match to TRBD1. This CDR3 contains 15 residues. With 3 bases clipped from V and 4 bases from J, the junction kept 6 bases outside the gene matches. Germline V gene lookup returns CDR1 SGDLS and CDR2 YYNGEE. This CDR3 is CASSARGQGPDTQYF. DNA of the CDR3: TGTGCCAGCAGCGCTCGGGGACAGGGACCAGATACGCAGTATTTT.

This chain connects TRBV28 to TRBJ2-7; tentatively, D is TRBD2 (5 bases). CDR1 and CDR2 (germline): MDHEN, SYDVKM. The CDR3 loop spans 16 amino acids. The germline V and J ends were trimmed by 5 bases and 7 bases, with 24 bases remaining between them. For the CDR3, the DNA is TGTGCCAGCAGTATAGGAGGAGAAAACTACGTAAGAGAGCAGTACTTC. It encodes CASSIGGENYVREQYF. Full variable domain (outside the CDR3, taken from reference TRBV28 and TRBJ2-7): DVKVTQSSRYLVKRTGEKVFLECVQDMDHENMFWYRQDPGLGLRLIYFSYDVKMKEKGDIPEGYSVSREKKERFSLILESASTNQTSMYLCASSIGGENYVREQYFGPGTRLTVT.

The chain recombines TRBV13 with TRBJ2-5; 8 positions agree with TRBD2. The V segment lost 9 bases and the J segment 5 bases; nucleotides outside the gene matches: 8. The germline CDR1 and CDR2 sequences are PRHDT and FYEKMQ (reference sequence). The CDR3 consists of 13 residues. CDR3 loop: CASAAGVRETQYF. The DNA for the CDR3 is TGTGCCAGTGCAGCGGGAGTAAGGGAGACCCAGTACTTC.

The rearrangement joins TRBV27 to TRBJ2-5; D is possibly TRBD2 (6 bases). The germline V and J ends were trimmed by 5 bases and 1 base, with 14 bases remaining between them. Germline values: CDR1 MNHEY, CDR2 SMNVEV (reference sequence). The CDR3 is made up of 15 amino acids. The CDR3 DNA is TGTGCCAGCAGTCGGAGGGACTCACTCCAAGAGACCCAGTACTTC. Translated: CASSRRDSLQETQYF.

This clone is a singleton in its sample. The chain employs TRBV18 and TRBJ2-6; the D is unclear. With 3 bases removed from V and 0 bases from J, the gap between germline ends came to 9 bases. Germline CDR1 and CDR2: KGHSH and LQKENI. The CDR3 runs 16 residues. CDR3 amino acids: CASSPASHSGANVLTF. The DNA for the CDR3 is TGTGCCAGCTCACCGGCCTCGCACTCTGGGGCCAACGTCCTGACTTTC.

This clone was seen a single time. J is TRBJ1-1 and V is TRBV29-1, with 7 positions matching TRBD1. This CDR3 has 13 amino acids. Germline V gene data show CDR1 as SQVTM and CDR2 as ANQGSEA. V was clipped by 7 bases and J by 4 bases; unmatched bases: 9. CDR3 amino acids: CSAEGQSVTEAFF. CDR3 nucleotides: TGCAGCGCCGAGGGACAGTCCGTCACTGAAGCTTTCTTT.

The chain has TRBV7-9 and TRBJ2-1, with D possibly being TRBD2 (5 bases). The V end was cut by 5 bases, the J end by 9 bases, with 14 bases between. CDR1 and CDR2 from the germline V gene are SEHNR and FQNEAQ (reference sequence). The CDR3 totals 13 residues. The chain's CDR3 is CASSRTGGGEQFF. The CDR3 DNA is TGTGCCAGCAGCCGCACTGGAGGCGGTGAGCAGTTCTTC.

Remarks on this clone: The junction shows a germline mismatch at one end, possibly a read error. The chain joins TRBV5-1 to TRBJ2-1; D unclear. Germline V gene sequence: CDR1 SGHRS, CDR2 YFSETQ. CDR3 length: 15 residues. The CDR3 loop reads CASTLDPTNYNEQFF. CDR3 bases: TGCGCCAGCACCTTGGACCCTACTAACTACAATGAGCAGTTCTTC.

The V gene is TRBV28, the J gene TRBJ1-2; D may be TRBD1 (6 bases). The CDR3 runs to 15 residues. Trimming left V 1 base short and J 6 bases short, with 15 bases between. The V gene's germline CDR1 is MDHEN and CDR2 SYDVKM. The CDR3 region is CASSLFGAGAHGYTF. The CDR3 nucleotides are TGTGCCAGCAGTTTATTTGGGGCAGGGGCTCATGGCTACACCTTC.

The chain employs TRBV4-1 and TRBJ2-1; TRBD2 matches 7 bases. From germline, CDR1 is MGHRA and CDR2 YSYEKL. The V segment lost 2 bases and the J segment 6 bases; nucleotides outside the gene matches: 10. This CDR3 has 16 amino acids. The CDR3 is CASSQYWLAESNEQFF. The DNA of the CDR3 is TGCGCCAGCAGCCAATATTGGCTAGCGGAATCCAATGAGCAGTTCTTC.

This chain uses TRBV2 with TRBJ1-4; a possible D gene is TRBD1 (5 bases). The CDR3 totals 12 residues. Germline CDR1 is SNHLY and CDR2 is FYNNEI. V was trimmed by 6 bases and J by 6 bases, leaving 8 bases between them. This chain's CDR3 is CASSDSYEKLFF. The CDR3 nucleotides read TGTGCCAGCAGCGACAGTTATGAAAAACTGTTTTTT.

V is TRBV6-6 and J is TRBJ2-3; possible D gene TRBD2, 5 bases. CDR1 MNHNY and CDR2 SVGAGI come from the germline V gene (reference sequence). The CDR3 totals 14 residues. V was cut by 6 bases and J by 4 bases, with 14 bases left in between. CDR3 sequence reads: CASSPLGISDTQYF. CDR3 bases: TGTGCCAGCAGCCCACTCGGGATTTCAGATACGCAGTATTTT.

V and J are TRBV9 and TRBJ2-1; TRBD2 agrees at 11 bases. The CDR3 has 20 residues. Looked up from germline, CDR1 is SGDLS and CDR2 is YYNGEE. Trimming took 4 bases from V and 0 from J; bases not matched to a gene: 15. CDR3: CASSPRRGTSGFYSYNEQFF. The CDR3 DNA reads TGTGCCAGCAGCCCCCGCCGAGGGACTAGCGGATTTTACTCCTACAATGAGCAGTTCTTC.

This chain uses TRBV2 with TRBJ2-1; D perhaps matches TRBD2 (5 bases). Trimming left V 5 bases short and J 10 bases short, with 18 bases between. This CDR3 has 14 residues. Germline V gene data show CDR1 as SNHLY and CDR2 as FYNNEI. The CDR3 protein is CASSPGVSMGEQFF. The CDR3 DNA sequence: TGTGCCAGCAGTCCCGGGGTCTCCATGGGGGAGCAGTTCTTC.

The chain carries TRBV5-4 and TRBJ2-1; 14 nucleotides line up with TRBD2. Germline CDR1 is SGHNT and CDR2 is YYREEE (reference sequence). The CDR3 runs 16 residues. Trimming removed 6 bases from V and 6 bases from J; junction bases left unmatched: 8. The CDR3 here is CASTDGGLAGVNEQFF. In DNA, the CDR3 is TGTGCCAGCACCGATGGGGGACTAGCGGGAGTCAATGAGCAGTTCTTC.

V is TRBV18 and J is TRBJ2-1; no clear D. This CDR3 contains 13 residues. In germline, CDR1 is KGHSH, CDR2 LQKENI. V shed 3 bases and J shed 7 bases, with 10 bases lying between them. CDR3 region: CASSPTDLNEQFF. In DNA form, the CDR3 reads TGTGCCAGCTCACCGACGGATCTAAATGAGCAGTTCTTC.

As concerns this clone: Other DNA sequences from this sample encode an identical CDR3 as well. The chain has TRBV7-3 and TRBJ2-1; TRBD2 might be the D (5 bases). Germline V gene sequence: CDR1 SGHTA, CDR2 FQGTGA. This CDR3 comprises 14 residues. The V end was cut by 1 base, the J end by 4 bases, with 8 bases between. CDR3 bases: TGTGCCAGCAGCTTAATATCGGGGTACAATGAGCAGTTCTTC. Its protein product is CASSLISGYNEQFF.